One sample yielded the 23 T cell receptor beta chains listed below, sequenced in a study of TIL therapy for anti-PD-1-resistant metastatic lung cancer. The immunoSEQ assay was v3. Produced via immunoSEQ multiplex PCR; TCRdb's table is partial and in-frame only. The sample consists of around 55,000 clones, roughly 77% of them appearing once. The time point was: pre-treatment sample, taken before nivolumab and TIL therapy. Sequenced here: blood, sampled at baseline. The source is a person aged 25 to 80 with non-small cell lung cancer.

This chain uses TRBV11-2 with TRBJ2-6; TRBD1 might be the D (6 bases). V shed 1 base and J shed 2 bases, with 6 bases lying between them. The CDR3 runs to 15 residues. CDR1 and CDR2 from the germline V gene are SGHAT and FQNNGV. CDR3 nucleotides: TGTGCCAGCAGCTTAGCAGGGGCTGGGGCCAACGTCCTGACTTTC. Translation gives CASSLAGAGANVLTF.

The rearrangement uses TRBV6-2 or TRBV6-3 and TRBJ2-7; possible D gene TRBD1, 6 bases. The ends were cut back, 4 bases at V and 6 bases at J, with 25 bases in the middle. Germline V gene data show CDR1 as MNHEY and CDR2 as SVGEGT. CDR3 length: 17 residues. CDR3 sequence reads: CASSSRTYRVRMSEQYF. Written as DNA, the CDR3 is TGTGCCAGCAGTTCTCGGACGTACAGGGTAAGGATGTCCGAGCAGTACTTC.

This clone came up once. V gene TRBV10-1 combines with J gene TRBJ2-1; 10 nucleotides agree with TRBD1. V shed 6 bases, J shed 11 bases, and the junction held 7 bases outside the gene matches. Germline values: CDR1 WNHNN, CDR2 SYGVQD (reference sequence). CDR3 length equals 13 residues. CDR3 nucleotides: TGCGCCAGCAGCTCCGGGACAGGGGTTAAGCAGTTCTTC. Encoded protein: CASSSGTGVKQFF.

The J gene is TRBJ2-2, the V gene TRBV6-5; TRBD1 matches at 7 bases. Germline V gene lookup returns CDR1 MNHEY and CDR2 SVGAGI. The trim removed 5 bases at V and 3 bases at J, leaving 6 bases unmatched. The CDR3 totals 15 residues. The CDR3 nucleotides read TGTGCCAGCAGTCCCTCCAGGGGGTACACCGGGGAGCTGTTTTTT. Residues: CASSPSRGYTGELFF.

The gene calls are TRBV11-1 and TRBJ2-3; weak D call: TRBD2 (5 bases). Germline-derived CDR1 and CDR2 are SGHAT and FQDESV (reference sequence). The ends were cut back, 6 bases at V and 9 bases at J, with 13 bases in the middle. The CDR3 has 12 residues. This CDR3 is CASSPTGKTQYF. The CDR3 DNA reads as TGTGCCAGCAGTCCCACGGGAAAAACGCAGTATTTT.

The chain couples TRBV7-2 to TRBJ2-1; D remains ambiguous. Germline-derived CDR1 and CDR2 are SGHTA and FQGNSA. V was pared by 5 bases and J by 7 bases, with 18 bases between. CDR3 length equals 15 residues. The CDR3 is CASSPRIGLGNEQFF. In nucleotides, the CDR3 is TGTGCCAGCAGCCCCCGTATTGGGTTGGGGAATGAGCAGTTCTTC.

V usage is TRBV19 and J usage is TRBJ1-2, with 7 bases matching TRBD1. V was pared by 5 bases and J by 1 base, with 13 bases of the junction left unmatched. CDR3 length: 17 amino acids. The germline V gene has CDR1 LNHDA and CDR2 SQIVND (reference sequence). The CDR3 region has the DNA TGTGCCAGTAGTCCGTTCCGGGGACAGAACGTTAACTATGGCTACACCTTC. As protein: CASSPFRGQNVNYGYTF.

The chain employs TRBV7-9 and TRBJ1-2; no clear D gene. Germline V gene sequence: CDR1 SEHNR, CDR2 FQNEAQ (reference sequence). The CDR3 totals 14 residues. V lost 0 bases and J lost 2, with 7 bases in between. CDR3 in DNA: TGTGCCAGCAGCTTAGCCGACGGGAACTATGGCTACACCTTC. This codes for CASSLADGNYGYTF.

The V call is TRBV12-3 or TRBV12-4, the J call TRBJ1-1, with 7 bases lining up with TRBD1. The trim removed 5 bases at V and 5 bases at J, leaving 5 bases unmatched. CDR3 size: 13 residues. In DNA form, the CDR3 reads TGTGCCAGCAGTCGACAGGGCTGGACTGAAGCTTTCTTT. This sequence encodes CASSRQGWTEAFF.

This rearrangement joins TRBV5-5 to TRBJ2-1; D may correspond to TRBD1 or TRBD2 (5 bases each). This CDR3 is 15 amino acids long. The germline gives CDR1 SGHKS, CDR2 YYEKEE (reference sequence). Trimming left V 4 bases short and J 9 bases short, with 20 bases between. CDR3 nucleotides: TGTGCCAGCAGCCCAAGCTGGGACCCTTTAGGTGAGCAGTTCTTC. This gives the protein CASSPSWDPLGEQFF.

This chain links TRBV15 with TRBJ2-7; no clear D gene. Trimming cost V 0 bases and J 3 bases, with 12 bases left between them. Germline lookup yields CDR1 LNHNV and CDR2 YYDKDF (reference sequence). There are 15 residues in the CDR3. The CDR3 is CATSRDDRKIYEQYF. The CDR3 DNA reads as TGTGCCACCAGCAGAGATGATAGGAAAATCTACGAGCAGTACTTC.

In this sample, this clone turned up once. The chain couples TRBV18 to TRBJ2-7, with 7 bases identical to TRBD1. CDR1 and CDR2 (germline): KGHSH, LQKENI. The CDR3 sequence is 13 residues long. The junction had 4 bases not matched to a gene; V was cut back by 2 bases and J by 6 bases. The CDR3 reads CASSPAGTAEQYF. CDR3 sequence (DNA): TGTGCCAGCTCACCAGCCGGGACAGCCGAGCAGTACTTC.

V is TRBV7-9 and J is TRBJ2-2; a possible D gene is TRBD1 (5 bases). The CDR3 runs 13 residues. Germline V gene sequence: CDR1 SEHNR, CDR2 FQNEAQ (reference sequence). V lost 6 bases and J lost 6, with 11 bases in between. CDR3 amino acids: CASRRDSSGELFF. The CDR3 coding sequence is TGTGCCAGCAGGCGTGACAGTTCCGGGGAGCTGTTTTTT.

This clone was observed a few times. V and J are TRBV7-8 and TRBJ2-6; D is unresolved. V was shortened by 1 base and J by 0 bases, with 7 bases between the two germline ends. Germline V CDR1 and CDR2: SGHVS, FQNEAQ. The CDR3 loop spans 16 amino acids. CDR3 sequence (DNA): TGTGCCAGCAGCTTAGAGTGGGGCTCTGGGGCCAACGTCCTGACTTTC. This sequence encodes CASSLEWGSGANVLTF. Supplemented by reference TRBV7-8 and TRBJ2-6, the full variable domain reads GAGVSQSPRYKVAKRGQDVALRCDPISGHVSLFWYQQALGQGPEFLTYFQNEAQLDKSGLPSDRFFAERPEGSVSTLKIQRTQQEDSAVYLCASSLEWGSGANVLTFGAGSRLTVL.

The chain combines TRBV9 with TRBJ2-3; D is perhaps TRBD2 (5 bases). Trimming took 0 bases from V and 3 from J, leaving 20 bases between them. Germline V lookup: CDR1 SGDLS, CDR2 YYNGEE. CDR3 length: 18 residues. CDR3 in DNA: TGTGCCAGCAGCGTAGCTCTCGCCTTACGGGAACCGACAGATACGCAGTATTTT. Translation gives CASSVALALREPTDTQYF. Full variable domain (remainder filled in from reference TRBV9 and TRBJ2-3): DSGVTQTPKHLITATGQRVTLRCSPRSGDLSVYWYQQSLDQGLQFLIQYYNGEERAKGNILERFSAQQFPDLHSELNLSSLELGDSALYFCASSVALALREPTDTQYFGPGTRLTVL.

This clone occurred once. The chain uses TRBV19 and TRBJ1-6; 7 nucleotides agree with TRBD1. This CDR3 is built from 14 residues. Trimming at V came to 6 bases and at J to 9 bases, leaving 8 bases not matched to a gene. Looked up from germline, CDR1 is LNHDA and CDR2 is SQIVND (reference sequence). The CDR3 DNA reads TGTGCCAGTAGCCCAACGACAGGGCTTTCACCCCTCCACTTT. The encoded protein is CASSPTTGLSPLHF.

This clone was seen a single time. This chain links TRBV6-2 or TRBV6-3 with TRBJ2-3; D is undetermined. This CDR3 has 12 amino acids. Trimming took off 2 bases at V and 4 bases at J, with 4 bases between the two ends. CDR1 is MNHEY and CDR2 is SVGEGT in the germline V gene. In nucleotides, the CDR3 is TGTGCCAGCAGTTACCCCCCAGATACGCAGTATTTT. Translation gives CASSYPPDTQYF.

V gene TRBV2 combines with J gene TRBJ1-3; 7 bases are shared with TRBD1. This CDR3 region has 15 residues. Trimming cost V 4 bases and J 0 bases; bases outside gene matches: 3. Germline V gene lookup returns CDR1 SNHLY and CDR2 FYNNEI. The chain's CDR3 is CASSVDRTSGNTIYF. In nucleotides, the CDR3 is TGTGCCAGCAGTGTGGACAGGACCTCTGGAAACACCATATATTTT.

The rearrangement joins TRBV27 to TRBJ2-5; D is perhaps TRBD2 (5 bases). The CDR3 is made up of 15 amino acids. Germline CDR1 is MNHEY and CDR2 is SMNVEV (reference sequence). V was trimmed by 2 bases and J by 2 bases, leaving 12 bases between them. The DNA of the CDR3 is TGTGCCAGCAGTTTAAGTCACGGGGTACAAGAGACCCAGTACTTC. The encoded protein is CASSLSHGVQETQYF.

J is TRBJ1-3 and V is TRBV28; D gene uncertain. The CDR3 covers 12 residues. From germline, CDR1 is MDHEN and CDR2 SYDVKM. V gave up 4 bases and J gave up 1 base, with 2 bases separating them. The CDR3 sequence is CASSWSGNTIYF. In DNA form, the CDR3 reads TGTGCCAGCAGTTGGTCTGGAAACACCATATATTTT.

This clone was observed once. V gene TRBV27 combines with J gene TRBJ1-5; D not certain. This CDR3 spans 13 amino acids. The V gene's germline CDR1 is MNHEY and CDR2 SMNVEV (reference sequence). V gave up 3 bases and J gave up 1 base, with 4 bases separating them. CDR3 in DNA: TGTGCCAGCAGTTTCCTCAGCAATCAGCCCCAGCATTTT. Translation: CASSFLSNQPQHF.

The chain uses TRBV4-2 and TRBJ1-4; D may be TRBD1 (6 bases). Trimming shortened V by 0 bases and J by 8 bases, and 10 bases separated the two germline ends. The V gene's germline CDR1 is LGHNA and CDR2 YNFKEQ. CDR3 length: 14 residues. The CDR3 DNA follows: TGTGCCAGCAGCCAAGACAGGGGAGACGAAAAACTGTTTTTT. It is translated as CASSQDRGDEKLFF.

V and J are TRBV5-6 and TRBJ2-7; 9 bases align to TRBD1. This CDR3 has 13 residues. Germline values: CDR1 SGHDT, CDR2 YYEEEE. The V and J ends lost 2 bases and 6 bases, in that order; junction bases with no gene match: 3. CDR3 in DNA: TGTGCCAGCAGCTTCAACAGGGGGCGCGAGCAGTACTTC. It specifies CASSFNRGREQYF. Together with reference TRBV5-6 and TRBJ2-7, the CDR3 gives the full variable domain: DAGVTQSPTHLIKTRGQQVTLRCSPKSGHDTVSWYQQALGQGPQFIFQYYEEEERQRGNFPDRFSGHQFPNYSSELNVNALLLGDSALYLCASSFNRGREQYFGPGTRLTVT.